A selection of T cell receptor beta chains follows, all from one sample in a study of CD8+ T cells in alopecia areata. Produced via immunoSEQ multiplex PCR; TCRdb's table is partial and in-frame only. This table holds fewer than 110,000 clones, roughly 84% found once. Material: CD8+ T cells sorted from blood, obtained at week 24, from a patient treated with tofacitinib. The origin of the receptors is a human donor with alopecia areata. The CDR3 runs from the conserved cysteine through the conserved F or W. The order of the fields is J gene, D gene, clone size, V gene, CDR3 DNA, CDR3 protein. The D gene is left open where the match is weak. Not all rows give a size; the values are once, few, many and, for expanded clones, a class.

j_call: TRBJ2-7
d_call: TRBD1
clone_size: NA
v_call: TRBV4-1
cdr3_nt: TGCGCCAGCAGCCAGACCGGGACAGGCCCCTACGAGCAGTACTTC
cdr3_aa: CASSQTGTGPYEQYF

j_call: TRBJ2-7
d_call: NA
clone_size: once
v_call: TRBV2
cdr3_nt: TGTGCCAGCACCGACCCAATCAGGGGTCAGACCTACGAGCAGTACTTC
cdr3_aa: CASTDPIRGQTYEQYF

j_call: TRBJ2-7
d_call: NA
clone_size: NA
v_call: TRBV29-1
cdr3_nt: TGCAGCGCACGCACAGGGTTAACCTACGAGCAGTACTTC
cdr3_aa: CSARTGLTYEQYF

j_call: TRBJ2-1
d_call: NA
clone_size: few
v_call: TRBV29-1
cdr3_nt: TGCAGCCCTGTCCGGGCAACCTACAATGAGCAGTTCTTC
cdr3_aa: CSPVRATYNEQFF

j_call: TRBJ1-1
d_call: NA
clone_size: NA
v_call: TRBV27
cdr3_nt: TGTGCCAGCAGTTTAGGGCCGATGAACACTGAAGCTTTCTTT
cdr3_aa: CASSLGPMNTEAFF

j_call: TRBJ2-2
d_call: NA
clone_size: NA
v_call: TRBV27
cdr3_nt: TGTGCCAGCAGTTTCACGAACACCGGGGAGCTGTTTTTT
cdr3_aa: CASSFTNTGELFF

j_call: TRBJ1-5
d_call: NA
clone_size: NA
v_call: TRBV27
cdr3_nt: TGTGCCAGCAGTCCCCGGGGAGGTATCTATAGCAATCAGCCCCAGCATTTT
cdr3_aa: CASSPRGGIYSNQPQHF

j_call: TRBJ1-1
d_call: NA
clone_size: once
v_call: TRBV23-1
cdr3_nt: TGCGCCAGCAGTCAGGGCCTTGGGGTGAAAGCTTTCTTT
cdr3_aa: CASSQGLGVKAFF

j_call: TRBJ2-3
d_call: TRBD2
clone_size: NA
v_call: TRBV27
cdr3_nt: TGTGCCAGCAGTTCGGGGGAGGGGTTTGATACGCAGTATTTT
cdr3_aa: CASSSGEGFDTQYF

j_call: TRBJ1-1
d_call: TRBD1
clone_size: NA
v_call: TRBV5-1
cdr3_nt: TGCGCCAGCAGTATGGGACAGGGTGTTACTGAAGCTTTCTTT
cdr3_aa: CASSMGQGVTEAFF

j_call: TRBJ2-7
d_call: NA
clone_size: NA
v_call: TRBV11-2
cdr3_nt: TGTGCCAGCAGCCCCAGCTACGAGCAGTACTTC
cdr3_aa: CASSPSYEQYF

j_call: TRBJ1-1
d_call: NA
clone_size: NA
v_call: TRBV23-1
cdr3_nt: TGCGCCAGCAGTCATTTAGGCTCGCGCACTGAAGCTTTCTTT
cdr3_aa: CASSHLGSRTEAFF

j_call: TRBJ2-5
d_call: TRBD2
clone_size: NA
v_call: TRBV29-1
cdr3_nt: TGCAGCGTTGAACTACTAGCGGGGGGGAACCAAGAGACCCAGTACTTC
cdr3_aa: CSVELLAGGNQETQYF

j_call: TRBJ2-5
d_call: NA
clone_size: NA
v_call: TRBV27
cdr3_nt: TGTGCCAGCAGTTTGGGGTTGGGGGCTCAAGGAGAGACCCAGTACTTC
cdr3_aa: CASSLGLGAQGETQYF

j_call: TRBJ1-1
d_call: TRBD1
clone_size: NA
v_call: TRBV27
cdr3_nt: TGTGCCAGCAGTGCCGGACAGGGGAACACTGAAGCTTTCTTT
cdr3_aa: CASSAGQGNTEAFF

j_call: TRBJ2-5
d_call: TRBD1
clone_size: NA
v_call: TRBV4-2
cdr3_nt: TGTGCCAGCAGCCAATGGCTGGGACAGCAAGAGACCCAGTACTTC
cdr3_aa: CASSQWLGQQETQYF

j_call: TRBJ2-5
d_call: TRBD1
clone_size: NA
v_call: TRBV4-1
cdr3_nt: TGCGCCAGCAGCAAAGGGACAGGTTTGGTGGAGACCCAGTACTTC
cdr3_aa: CASSKGTGLVETQYF

j_call: TRBJ2-7
d_call: NA
clone_size: NA
v_call: TRBV27
cdr3_nt: TGTGCCAGCAGTTCCAAGCCGGGGGAGCAGTACTTC
cdr3_aa: CASSSKPGEQYF

j_call: TRBJ1-5
d_call: TRBD1
clone_size: NA
v_call: TRBV4-3
cdr3_nt: TGCGCCAGCAGCCAGGACCGGGACAGTAGTCAGCCCCAGCATTTT
cdr3_aa: CASSQDRDSSQPQHF

j_call: TRBJ2-1
d_call: TRBD2
clone_size: few
v_call: TRBV4-1
cdr3_nt: TGCGCCAGCAGCCTAACCCCTAGCGGGTACAATGAGCAGTTCTTC
cdr3_aa: CASSLTPSGYNEQFF

j_call: TRBJ2-7
d_call: NA
clone_size: NA
v_call: TRBV7-2
cdr3_nt: TGTGCCAGCAGCCCAGGCGGGTCGGTCTACGAGCAGTACTTC
cdr3_aa: CASSPGGSVYEQYF

j_call: TRBJ1-5
d_call: NA
clone_size: NA
v_call: TRBV5-5
cdr3_nt: TGTGCCAGCAGTCTAGAGGGGTTCAATCAGCCCCAGCATTTT
cdr3_aa: CASSLEGFNQPQHF

j_call: TRBJ2-3
d_call: TRBD2
clone_size: NA
v_call: TRBV7-2
cdr3_nt: TGTGCCAGCAGCTGGGCTAGCGGGGAACCCACAGATACGCAGTATTTT
cdr3_aa: CASSWASGEPTDTQYF

j_call: TRBJ1-2
d_call: NA
clone_size: NA
v_call: TRBV4-1
cdr3_nt: TGCGCCAGCAGCCCCAATAATGCTAACTATGGCTACACCTTC
cdr3_aa: CASSPNNANYGYTF

j_call: TRBJ1-2
d_call: TRBD1
clone_size: NA
v_call: TRBV29-1
cdr3_nt: TGCAGCGTGATCAATGACAGGGGACCTTATGGCTACACCTTC
cdr3_aa: CSVINDRGPYGYTF

j_call: TRBJ2-7
d_call: NA
clone_size: NA
v_call: TRBV7-2
cdr3_nt: TGTGCCAGCAGCCCTCCGGGATTGGGTCTTACCTACGAGCAGTACTTC
cdr3_aa: CASSPPGLGLTYEQYF

j_call: TRBJ1-1
d_call: NA
clone_size: NA
v_call: TRBV10-3
cdr3_nt: TGTGCCACCGGGCAGGGCTCGGAAGCTTTCTTT
cdr3_aa: CATGQGSEAFF

j_call: TRBJ1-1
d_call: NA
clone_size: NA
v_call: TRBV6-6
cdr3_nt: TGTGCCACCCGGCCTTTGGGCGGGTTTGGGAACACTGAAGCTTTCTTT
cdr3_aa: CATRPLGGFGNTEAFF

j_call: TRBJ1-3
d_call: NA
clone_size: NA
v_call: TRBV4-3
cdr3_nt: TGCGCCAGCAGCCAATCGGTCTATGGAAACACCATATATTTT
cdr3_aa: CASSQSVYGNTIYF

j_call: TRBJ1-1
d_call: NA
clone_size: NA
v_call: TRBV4-1
cdr3_nt: TGCGCCAGCAGCCAACGGAGGGTAATGAACACTGAAGCTTTCTTT
cdr3_aa: CASSQRRVMNTEAFF

j_call: TRBJ2-2
d_call: NA
clone_size: few
v_call: TRBV29-1
cdr3_nt: TGCAGCGTTGTGCTGGTGAACACCGGGGAGCTGTTTTTT
cdr3_aa: CSVVLVNTGELFF

j_call: TRBJ2-3
d_call: TRBD1
clone_size: NA
v_call: TRBV29-1
cdr3_nt: TGCAGCGTTGAGATGGACAGGGTCAGTACAGATACGCAGTATTTT
cdr3_aa: CSVEMDRVSTDTQYF

j_call: TRBJ2-1
d_call: TRBD2
clone_size: NA
v_call: TRBV7-9
cdr3_nt: TGTGCCAGCAGCGGGACTACCCCTTACAATGAGCAGTTCTTC
cdr3_aa: CASSGTTPYNEQFF

j_call: TRBJ2-7
d_call: NA
clone_size: NA
v_call: TRBV6-1
cdr3_nt: TGTGCCAGCCCCCATCCGGGGGCGAGAGACTACGAGCAGTACTTC
cdr3_aa: CASPHPGARDYEQYF

j_call: TRBJ2-7
d_call: NA
clone_size: few
v_call: TRBV29-1
cdr3_nt: TGCAGCGTTGACGGTGGTAATGGTCCCTACGAGCAGTACTTC
cdr3_aa: CSVDGGNGPYEQYF

j_call: TRBJ2-2
d_call: NA
clone_size: NA
v_call: TRBV4-3
cdr3_nt: TGCGCCAGCAGCCCGGGGGATGTTCCGGAAAACACCGGGGAGCTGTTTTTT
cdr3_aa: CASSPGDVPENTGELFF

j_call: TRBJ2-7
d_call: NA
clone_size: NA
v_call: TRBV5-1
cdr3_nt: TGCGCCAGCAGCTTGGAGGTTAGTCCCTCCTACGAGCAGTACTTC
cdr3_aa: CASSLEVSPSYEQYF

j_call: TRBJ1-1
d_call: NA
clone_size: NA
v_call: TRBV5-1
cdr3_nt: TGCGCCAGCAGCTCAGGACGGTCCGAGTTGAACACTGAAGCTTTCTTT
cdr3_aa: CASSSGRSELNTEAFF

j_call: TRBJ2-5
d_call: TRBD2
clone_size: NA
v_call: TRBV4-3
cdr3_nt: TGCGCCAGCAGCCAAGATACTAGCGGGTTGTTGGAGACCCAGTACTTC
cdr3_aa: CASSQDTSGLLETQYF

j_call: TRBJ1-6
d_call: NA
clone_size: NA
v_call: TRBV4-3
cdr3_nt: TGCGCCAGCAGCCAAGACAGAATTAATTCACCCCTCCACTTT
cdr3_aa: CASSQDRINSPLHF

j_call: TRBJ2-1
d_call: TRBD2
clone_size: NA
v_call: TRBV5-4
cdr3_nt: TGTGCCAGCAGCCCGACAAGCGGGGGACTCAATGAGCAGTTCTTC
cdr3_aa: CASSPTSGGLNEQFF

j_call: TRBJ1-2
d_call: TRBD1
clone_size: NA
v_call: TRBV2
cdr3_nt: TGTGCCAGCAGTTCCGGGACAGGTTCGCTGAGTGATAACTATGGCTACACCTTC
cdr3_aa: CASSSGTGSLSDNYGYTF

j_call: TRBJ2-5
d_call: NA
clone_size: NA
v_call: TRBV29-1
cdr3_nt: TGCAGCGTTATTTCGGGGTGGGAGACCCAGTACTTC
cdr3_aa: CSVISGWETQYF

j_call: TRBJ2-1
d_call: TRBD2
clone_size: NA
v_call: TRBV7-8
cdr3_nt: TGTGCCAGCAGCATACCGGGACTAGCGGGCTCTGAGCAGTTCTTC
cdr3_aa: CASSIPGLAGSEQFF

j_call: TRBJ2-3
d_call: TRBD1
clone_size: NA
v_call: TRBV19
cdr3_nt: TGTGCCAGTAGTCAGACAGGGGCCAGGGGAGATACGCAGTATTTT
cdr3_aa: CASSQTGARGDTQYF

j_call: TRBJ2-5
d_call: TRBD2
clone_size: NA
v_call: TRBV9
cdr3_nt: TGTGCCAGCAGTGGACCTCTACTAGCGGGGGGACTCCACTTC
cdr3_aa: CASSGPLLAGGLHF

j_call: TRBJ1-1
d_call: NA
clone_size: NA
v_call: TRBV7-2
cdr3_nt: TGTGCCAGCAGCTTAGAAAGTTCGACTGAAGCTTTCTTT
cdr3_aa: CASSLESSTEAFF

j_call: TRBJ1-1
d_call: NA
clone_size: NA
v_call: TRBV29-1
cdr3_nt: TGCAGCGTTGAAGGAGGAGATTTAGGAGGGAGCCCTGAAGCTTTCTTT
cdr3_aa: CSVEGGDLGGSPEAFF

j_call: TRBJ2-4
d_call: NA
clone_size: NA
v_call: TRBV5-1
cdr3_nt: TGCGCCAGCAGCTTGTGGGAGGAAAACATTCAGTACTTC
cdr3_aa: CASSLWEENIQYF

j_call: TRBJ1-2
d_call: NA
clone_size: NA
v_call: TRBV27
cdr3_nt: TGTGCCAGCACTAAAAAGAGGGGCTACACCTTC
cdr3_aa: CASTKKRGYTF